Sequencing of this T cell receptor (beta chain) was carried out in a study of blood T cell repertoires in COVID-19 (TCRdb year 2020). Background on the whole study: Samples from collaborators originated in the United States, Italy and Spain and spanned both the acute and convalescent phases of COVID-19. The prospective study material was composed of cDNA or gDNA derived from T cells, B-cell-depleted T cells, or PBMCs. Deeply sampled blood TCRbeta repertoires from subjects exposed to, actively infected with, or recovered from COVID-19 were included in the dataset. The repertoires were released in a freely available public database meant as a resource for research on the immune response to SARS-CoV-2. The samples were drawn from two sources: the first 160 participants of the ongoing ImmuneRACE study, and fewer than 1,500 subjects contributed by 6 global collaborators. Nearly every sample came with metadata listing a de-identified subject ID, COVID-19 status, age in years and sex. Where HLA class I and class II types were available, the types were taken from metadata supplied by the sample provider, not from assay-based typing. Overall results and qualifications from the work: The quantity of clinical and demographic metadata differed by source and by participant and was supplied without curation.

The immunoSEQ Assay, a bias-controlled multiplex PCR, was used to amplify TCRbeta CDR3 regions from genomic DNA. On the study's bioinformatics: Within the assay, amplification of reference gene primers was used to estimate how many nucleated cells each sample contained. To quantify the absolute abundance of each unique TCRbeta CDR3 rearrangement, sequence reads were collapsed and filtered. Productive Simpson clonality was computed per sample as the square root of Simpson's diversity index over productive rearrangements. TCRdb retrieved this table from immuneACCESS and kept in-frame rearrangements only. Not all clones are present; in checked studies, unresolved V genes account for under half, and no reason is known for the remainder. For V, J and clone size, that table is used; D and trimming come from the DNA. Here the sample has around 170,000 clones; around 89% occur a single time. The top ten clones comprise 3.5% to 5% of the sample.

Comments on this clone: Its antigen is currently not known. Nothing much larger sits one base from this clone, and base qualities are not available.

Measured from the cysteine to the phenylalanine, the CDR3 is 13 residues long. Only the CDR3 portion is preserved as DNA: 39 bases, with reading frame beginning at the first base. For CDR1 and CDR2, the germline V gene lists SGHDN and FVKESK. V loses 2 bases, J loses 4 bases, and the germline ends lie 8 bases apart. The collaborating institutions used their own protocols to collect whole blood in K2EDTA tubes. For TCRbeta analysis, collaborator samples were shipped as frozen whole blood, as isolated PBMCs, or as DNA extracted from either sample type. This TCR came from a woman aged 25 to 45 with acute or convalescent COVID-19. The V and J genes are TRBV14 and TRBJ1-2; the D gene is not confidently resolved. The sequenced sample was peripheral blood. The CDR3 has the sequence CASSQSRLYGYTF. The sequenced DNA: TGTGCCAGCAGCCAAAGCCGACTCTATGGCTACACCTTC.